The 29 T cell receptor beta chains below come from one sample, sequenced in a study of CD8 T cells in ankylosing spondylitis. Via MiXCR, TCRdb re-called the 5' RACE reads, giving one row per CDR3 protein. This table holds about 39,000 distinct CDR3 sequences, 2.5% to 3.5% found once. The sample consisted of blood, either unsorted or a sorted T cell fraction (not recorded which). Receptor source: a male donor with ankylosing spondylitis or in good health (not recorded which).

This clonotype was recorded many times. The chain employs TRBV9 and TRBJ2-3; 7 nucleotides agree with TRBD2. V was clipped by 4 bases and J by 6 bases; unmatched bases: 5. The germline V gene encodes CDR1 SGDLS and CDR2 YYNGEE. The CDR3 runs 13 residues. CDR3 region: CASSPLAWDTQYF. CDR3 nucleotides: TGTGCCAGCAGCCCACTAGCGTGGGATACGCAGTATTTT.

This clonotype has at least ten counts. The genes are TRBV9 and TRBJ1-2, with 7 bases lining up with TRBD1. CDR3 length: 15 residues. Per the germline V gene, CDR1 is SGDLS and CDR2 is YYNGEE. The junction had 5 bases not matched to a gene; V was cut back by 3 bases and J by 0 bases. Here the CDR3 DNA reads TGTGCCAGCAGCGCTCGACAGGGCTCTAACTATGGCTACACCTTC. It specifies CASSARQGSNYGYTF.

This clonotype was seen at least ten times. The chain carries TRBV9 and TRBJ2-1; 9 bases align to TRBD2. Germline V CDR1 and CDR2: SGDLS, YYNGEE. After removal of 0 bases from V and 6 bases from J, the junction contained 4 bases not matched to a gene. The CDR3 sequence is 15 residues long. CDR3 loop: CASSVGLAGPNEQFF. CDR3 DNA sequence: TGTGCCAGCAGCGTAGGGCTAGCGGGACCCAATGAGCAGTTCTTC.

This clonotype was counted ten times or more. The chain employs TRBV9 and TRBJ2-3, with a possible D match to TRBD1 (5 bases). This CDR3 contains 13 residues. V gave up 0 bases and J gave up 6 bases, with 8 bases separating them. Germline CDR1 and CDR2: SGDLS and YYNGEE. CDR3 DNA sequence: TGTGCCAGCAGCGTAGGGCAGGGTGATACGCAGTATTTT. Encoded protein: CASSVGQGDTQYF. Full variable domain (outside the CDR3, taken from reference TRBV9 and TRBJ2-3): DSGVTQTPKHLITATGQRVTLRCSPRSGDLSVYWYQQSLDQGLQFLIQYYNGEERAKGNILERFSAQQFPDLHSELNLSSLELGDSALYFCASSVGQGDTQYFGPGTRLTVL.

Only one count was recorded for this clonotype. The junction and the germline gene differ at one end; a read error may be behind it. The chain recombines TRBV9 with TRBJ2-3, with D possibly TRBD1 on 6 matching bases. Germline CDR1 reads SGDLS; CDR2 reads YYNGEE. CDR3 length: 14 residues. The CDR3 DNA reads as TGTGCCAGCAGCGTAGAAGGACAGATAGATATGCAGTATTTT. Translated: CASSVEGQIDMQYF.

This clonotype showed up many times. CDR3 amino acids: CASSVSGDNQPQHF. CDR3 nucleotide sequence: TGTGCCAGCAGCGTATCCGGTGACAATCAGCCCCAGCATTTT. This chain uses TRBV9 with TRBJ1-5, with unresolved D. The CDR3 sequence is 14 residues long. Germline V gene lookup returns CDR1 SGDLS and CDR2 YYNGEE. Deletions cut 1 base from V and 3 bases from J, with 8 bases between.

This chain uses TRBV9 with TRBJ1-1; the D gene is possibly TRBD1 (6 bases). Germline assignment: CDR1 SGDLS and CDR2 YYNGEE. The CDR3 totals 14 residues. The germline V and J ends were trimmed by 3 bases and 4 bases, with 13 bases remaining between them. CDR3 in amino acids: CASSAGTLSTEAFF. The CDR3 DNA reads as TGTGCCAGCAGCGCCGGGACACTGAGCACTGAAGCTTTCTTT.

The rearrangement links TRBV9 to TRBJ1-3; 11 bases are shared with TRBD1. Germline trimming cut 4 bases from V and 0 bases from J; bases unmatched to any gene: 3. There are 16 residues in the CDR3. Germline lookup yields CDR1 SGDLS and CDR2 YYNGEE. The CDR3 coding sequence is TGTGCCAGCAGCCTCGGACAGGGGGCCTCTGGAAACACCATATATTTT. As protein: CASSLGQGASGNTIYF.

This clonotype was seen repeatedly, ten times or more. This chain links TRBV9 with TRBJ2-2; D may match TRBD1 or TRBD2 (5 bases each). The CDR3 has 15 residues. CDR1 and CDR2 from the germline V gene are SGDLS and YYNGEE. V was clipped by 0 bases and J by 4 bases, with 10 bases between them. The CDR3 sequence is CASSVAGLGTGELFF. For the CDR3, the DNA is TGTGCCAGCAGCGTAGCGGGGCTGGGCACCGGGGAGCTGTTTTTT.

This clonotype was counted ten times or more. The DNA for the CDR3 is TGTGCCAGCAGAGGGGGACAAAACACCGGGGAGCTGTTTTTT. It is translated as CASRGGQNTGELFF. The gene calls are TRBV9 and TRBJ2-2; the D gene is possibly TRBD1 (6 bases). CDR1 and CDR2 (germline): SGDLS, YYNGEE. The V gene lost 5 bases and the J gene lost 2 bases, with 10 bases spanning the gap. CDR3 length equals 14 residues.

This clonotype was seen at least ten times. This sequence joins TRBV9 and TRBJ1-5, with D perhaps matching TRBD1 (6 bases). With 4 bases removed from V and 9 bases from J, the gap between germline ends came to 11 bases. The CDR3 runs 12 residues. Germline V gene lookup returns CDR1 SGDLS and CDR2 YYNGEE. The CDR3 DNA sequence: TGTGCCAGCAGCCAGGAAGGGGGGCCCCAGCATTTT. This translates into CASSQEGGPQHF.

This clonotype appeared many times. The chain recombines TRBV9 with TRBJ2-5; 10 bases are a match to TRBD2. With 3 bases clipped from V and 5 bases from J, the junction kept 10 bases outside the gene matches. The germline V gene has CDR1 SGDLS and CDR2 YYNGEE. CDR3 length equals 16 residues. Here the CDR3 DNA reads TGTGCCAGCAGCGCTTCTAGCGGGGGTACGGGGGAGACCCAGTACTTC. This encodes CASSASSGGTGETQYF. The variable domain in full, completed from reference TRBV9 and TRBJ2-5, reads DSGVTQTPKHLITATGQRVTLRCSPRSGDLSVYWYQQSLDQGLQFLIQYYNGEERAKGNILERFSAQQFPDLHSELNLSSLELGDSALYFCASSASSGGTGETQYFGPGTRLLVL.

This clonotype was picked up many times. This chain uses TRBV9 with TRBJ1-6; D may be TRBD1 (6 bases). Germline CDR1 and CDR2: SGDLS and YYNGEE. Trimming took 0 bases from V and 11 from J, leaving 12 bases between them. The CDR3 sequence is 14 residues long. CDR3 loop: CASSVGEGGTPLHF. Written as DNA, the CDR3 is TGTGCCAGCAGCGTAGGCGAAGGGGGGACACCCCTCCACTTT.

This clonotype was counted at least ten times. The rearrangement joins TRBV9 to TRBJ1-2; the D is unclear. V gave up 0 bases and J gave up 0 bases, with 9 bases separating them. Per germline, CDR1 SGDLS and CDR2 YYNGEE. This CDR3 is 15 amino acids long. This chain's CDR3 is CASSVEANSNYGYTF. CDR3 bases: TGTGCCAGCAGCGTAGAGGCGAATTCTAACTATGGCTACACCTTC.

This clonotype was observed a few times. The rearrangement links TRBV9 to TRBJ1-1; the D is unclear. This CDR3 spans 13 amino acids. CDR1 is SGDLS, CDR2 YYNGEE, per germline. V lost 4 bases and J lost 7, with 14 bases in between. The CDR3 here is CASSNRAGYEAFF. In nucleotides, the CDR3 is TGTGCCAGCAGCAACCGAGCGGGTTATGAAGCTTTCTTT.

This clonotype was detected many times. As DNA, the CDR3 is TGTGCCAGCAGCGTTTCGACAGGGTTAAGGACCGGGGAGCTGTTTTTT. It translates to CASSVSTGLRTGELFF. The chain joins TRBV9 to TRBJ2-2, with 7 nucleotides matching TRBD1. Germline CDR1 reads SGDLS; CDR2 reads YYNGEE. The CDR3 length is 16 residues. The ends lost 2 bases at V and 5 bases at J; junction bases unmatched: 9.

This clonotype was counted at least ten times. The gene calls are TRBV9 and TRBJ1-4; perhaps TRBD1 as D (6 bases). V shed 3 bases and J shed 1 base, with 10 bases lying between them. The CDR3 sequence is 15 residues long. Germline loops: CDR1 SGDLS, CDR2 YYNGEE. The CDR3 sequence: CASSADSGTNEKLFF. Written as DNA, the CDR3 is TGTGCCAGCAGCGCGGACAGTGGAACTAATGAAAAACTGTTTTTT.

This clonotype was detected many times. The chain has TRBV9 and TRBJ2-5, with 9 bases matching TRBD1. The V gene end was trimmed by 2 bases and the J gene end by 6 bases; junction bases not matched to a gene: 8. This CDR3 has 15 residues. Germline CDR1 reads SGDLS; CDR2 reads YYNGEE. The CDR3 nucleotides are TGTGCCAGCAGCGTGACCTCGGACAGGGGCCAGACCCAGTACTTC. It yields the protein CASSVTSDRGQTQYF.

This clonotype appeared many times. The V gene is TRBV9, the J gene TRBJ2-1; either TRBD1 or TRBD2 may supply D (5 bases each). Trimming took 0 bases from V and 2 from J, leaving 9 bases between them. Germline V CDR1 and CDR2: SGDLS, YYNGEE. There are 15 residues in the CDR3. The CDR3 sequence is CASSVAGTTYNEQFF. The CDR3 region has the DNA TGTGCCAGCAGCGTAGCGGGGACCACCTACAATGAGCAGTTCTTC.

This clonotype was seen many times. V is TRBV11-3 and J is TRBJ2-1; 8 bases line up with TRBD2. The CDR3 length is 14 residues. Germline V CDR1 and CDR2: SGHNT, YENEEA. V gave up 11 bases and J gave up 7 bases; unmatched junction bases: 13. The CDR3 sequence is CAWPPGGLENEQFF. The DNA of the CDR3 is TGTGCCTGGCCCCCGGGGGGGTTGGAGAATGAGCAGTTCTTC.

This clonotype showed up many times. The CDR3 region has the DNA TGTGCCAGCAGCGGGACCGGACAGGGGAACACTGAAGCTTTCTTT. Its protein product is CASSGTGQGNTEAFF. The chain has TRBV9 and TRBJ1-1, with 8 bases identical to TRBD1. Germline trimming cut 3 bases from V and 1 base from J; bases unmatched to any gene: 5. The CDR3 consists of 15 residues. CDR1 and CDR2 (germline): SGDLS, YYNGEE.

This clonotype was counted ten times or more. V is TRBV9 and J is TRBJ1-2; 8 bases are a match to TRBD1. V shed 4 bases and J 8 bases; nucleotides not matched to a gene: 13. This CDR3 is 15 amino acids long. CDR1 and CDR2 from the germline V gene are SGDLS and YYNGEE. CDR3 in amino acids: CASSFTPQGADGYTF. As DNA, the CDR3 is TGTGCCAGCAGCTTCACACCTCAGGGGGCAGACGGCTACACCTTC. The whole variable domain, filled in from reference TRBV9 and TRBJ1-2, reads DSGVTQTPKHLITATGQRVTLRCSPRSGDLSVYWYQQSLDQGLQFLIQYYNGEERAKGNILERFSAQQFPDLHSELNLSSLELGDSALYFCASSFTPQGADGYTFGSGTRLTVV.

This clonotype has at least ten counts. This sequence joins TRBV9 and TRBJ2-1; 8 bases fit TRBD2. The junction had 7 bases not matched to a gene; V was cut back by 1 base and J by 7 bases. The germline gives CDR1 SGDLS, CDR2 YYNGEE. The CDR3 length is 15 residues. The CDR3 DNA reads TGTGCCAGCAGCGTAAAGCCAGCGGGAGTAAATGAGCAGTTCTTC. Translating it yields CASSVKPAGVNEQFF.

This clonotype was observed at least ten times. This chain's CDR3 is CASSVVTSGNTGELFF. As DNA, the CDR3 is TGTGCCAGCAGCGTAGTGACTAGCGGTAACACCGGGGAGCTGTTTTTT. V usage is TRBV9 and J usage is TRBJ2-2, with TRBD2 matching 9 bases. The V segment lost 0 bases and the J segment 2 bases; nucleotides outside the gene matches: 2. Germline-derived CDR1 and CDR2 are SGDLS and YYNGEE. CDR3 length: 16 residues.

The table lists this clonotype with many counts. CDR3 sequence: CASSPGQSSGNTIYF. CDR3 sequence (DNA): TGTGCCAGCAGCCCGGGACAGAGCTCTGGAAACACCATATATTTT. This chain joins TRBV9 and TRBJ1-3, with TRBD1 matching over 7 bases. This CDR3 has 15 residues. Germline V gives CDR1 SGDLS, CDR2 YYNGEE. After removal of 4 bases from V and 0 bases from J, the junction contained 4 bases not matched to a gene.

In its sample, this clonotype was seen many times. The rearrangement joins TRBV9 to TRBJ1-1, with D possibly TRBD1 on 5 matching bases. This CDR3 is built from 13 residues. Germline CDR1 and CDR2: SGDLS and YYNGEE. Trimming removed 5 bases at V and 5 bases at J, with 13 bases between. The CDR3 DNA reads TGTGCCAGCAGTGGAGGGACGATAACTGAAGCTTTCTTT. It is translated as CASSGGTITEAFF.

J is TRBJ2-5 and V is TRBV9; TRBD1 aligns across 10 bases. V dropped 4 bases and J dropped 2; count of bases not matched to a gene: 11. Per the germline V gene, CDR1 is SGDLS and CDR2 is YYNGEE. The CDR3 is 17 amino acids. CDR3 sequence (DNA): TGTGCCAGCAGCCCCCGGCCGGGACAGGGGCTTCAAGAGACCCAGTACTTC. Amino acids: CASSPRPGQGLQETQYF.

This clonotype has a count of ten or more. V usage is TRBV9 and J usage is TRBJ2-5; D possibly corresponds to TRBD2 (5 bases). The CDR3 runs 15 residues. Trimming cost V 0 bases and J 5 bases, with 14 bases left between them. Germline V gives CDR1 SGDLS, CDR2 YYNGEE. CDR3 in amino acids: CASSVAMIRGETQYF. As DNA, the CDR3 is TGTGCCAGCAGCGTAGCTATGATCCGCGGGGAGACCCAGTACTTC.

V gene TRBV5-5 combines with J gene TRBJ1-4; D is ambiguous. Germline CDR1 SGHKS, CDR2 YYEKEE (reference sequence). The CDR3 spans 14 residues. The ends were cut back, 1 base at V and 8 bases at J, with 12 bases in the middle. The CDR3, as DNA: TGTGCCAGCAGCTTGAACACCCGGAGGGAAAAACTGTTTTTT. This encodes CASSLNTRREKLFF.